The rows below give T cell receptor beta chains drawn from one sample of a study of blood T cells in healthy people across ages. TCRdb reprocessed the 5' RACE reads with MiXCR, giving one entry per CDR3 protein. Of about 1.8 million distinct CDR3 sequences in the sample, roughly 49% are singletons; the top ten hold 2% to 2.5%. Source material: blood. These receptors were taken from a middle-aged woman in good health. Both conserved end residues are part of each CDR3. The D gene is left open where the match is weak. Size is stated for part of the rows, as once, few or many counts, or as a class when the clone is expanded.

clone size: -; D gene: TRBD1; V gene: TRBV28; J gene: TRBJ1-2; CDR3 protein: CASLPKATGPFYGYTF; CDR3 DNA: TGCGCCAGCCTTCCTAAGGCGACAGGGCCTTTCTATGGCTACACCTTC
clone size: -; D gene: -; V gene: TRBV5-1; J gene: TRBJ2-1; CDR3 protein: CASSSGLSSNEQFF; CDR3 DNA: TGCGCCAGCAGTTCGGGACTTAGCTCCAATGAGCAGTTCTTC
clone size: -; D gene: TRBD2; V gene: TRBV3-1; J gene: TRBJ2-7; CDR3 protein: CASSPRLAGVGYEQYF; CDR3 DNA: TGTGCCAGCAGCCCCCGTCTAGCGGGGGTAGGATACGAGCAGTACTTC
clone size: many; D gene: -; V gene: TRBV6-1; J gene: TRBJ2-3; CDR3 protein: CASSELGADTQYF; CDR3 DNA: TGTGCCAGCAGCGAGCTAGGTGCAGATACGCAGTATTTT
clone size: few; D gene: -; V gene: TRBV5-6; J gene: TRBJ2-1; CDR3 protein: CASSLALAYNEQFF; CDR3 DNA: TGTGCCAGCAGCTTGGCGCTAGCGTACAATGAGCAGTTCTTC
clone size: -; D gene: -; V gene: TRBV4-3; J gene: TRBJ1-1; CDR3 protein: CASSQTMGEIGAEAFF; CDR3 DNA: TGCGCCAGCAGCCAAACCATGGGGGAGATCGGGGCTGAAGCTTTCTTT
clone size: few; D gene: -; V gene: TRBV7-8; J gene: TRBJ2-1; CDR3 protein: CASRRQDTDNEQFF; CDR3 DNA: TGTGCCAGCAGGCGGCAGGACACCGACAATGAGCAGTTCTTC
clone size: -; D gene: -; V gene: TRBV27; J gene: TRBJ1-2; CDR3 protein: CASSLSSQGGYTF; CDR3 DNA: TGTGCCAGCAGTTTATCGTCACAGGGTGGCTACACCTTC
clone size: few; D gene: -; V gene: TRBV6-6; J gene: TRBJ2-5; CDR3 protein: CASSYPAHRGEQYF; CDR3 DNA: TGTGCCAGCAGTTACCCTGCACACCGTGGGGAGCAGTACTTC
clone size: few; D gene: -; V gene: TRBV4-3; J gene: TRBJ1-2; CDR3 protein: CASSQEGYSLYGYTF; CDR3 DNA: TGCGCCAGCAGCCAAGAAGGTTACTCACTATATGGCTACACCTTC
clone size: many; D gene: -; V gene: TRBV20-1; J gene: TRBJ2-6; CDR3 protein: CSAREGQPFSGANVLTF; CDR3 DNA: TGCAGTGCTAGAGAAGGACAGCCCTTCTCTGGGGCCAACGTCCTGACTTTC
clone size: few; D gene: -; V gene: TRBV28; J gene: TRBJ2-5; CDR3 protein: CASSEKAAQYF; CDR3 DNA: TGTGCCAGCAGTGAAAAGGCGGCCCAGTACTTC
clone size: once; D gene: -; V gene: TRBV20-1; J gene: TRBJ2-7; CDR3 protein: CSARVFRAGVTYEQYF; CDR3 DNA: TGTAGTGCTAGAGTGTTTAGGGCAGGGGTCACCTACGAGCAGTACTTC
clone size: -; D gene: TRBD1; V gene: TRBV6-2/TRBV6-3; J gene: TRBJ1-2; CDR3 protein: CASSYSPGQPLYGYTF; CDR3 DNA: TGTGCCAGCAGTTACTCGCCGGGACAGCCCTTGTATGGCTACACCTTC
clone size: -; D gene: TRBD1; V gene: TRBV4-3; J gene: TRBJ2-1; CDR3 protein: CASSQQGAFYNEQFF; CDR3 DNA: TGCGCCAGCAGCCAACAGGGGGCCTTCTACAATGAGCAGTTCTTC
clone size: -; D gene: -; V gene: TRBV7-9; J gene: TRBJ2-6; CDR3 protein: CASSVQPGANVLTF; CDR3 DNA: TGTGCCAGCAGCGTTCAGCCTGGGGCCAACGTCCTGACTTTC
clone size: -; D gene: -; V gene: TRBV12-3/TRBV12-4; J gene: TRBJ2-3; CDR3 protein: CASSLASASLTDTQYF; CDR3 DNA: TGTGCCAGCAGTTTAGCGTCAGCTAGCCTCACAGATACGCAGTATTTT
clone size: few; D gene: -; V gene: TRBV4-3; J gene: TRBJ1-2; CDR3 protein: CASSQGLDLYGYTF; CDR3 DNA: TGCGCCAGCAGCCAAGGGCTCGACCTCTATGGCTACACCTTC
clone size: few; D gene: TRBD1; V gene: TRBV6-1; J gene: TRBJ2-5; CDR3 protein: CASSGSDLYLPGQKDLEETQYF; CDR3 DNA: TGTGCCAGCAGTGGATCCGACCTATACCTCCCGGGACAGAAAGATTTGGAGGAGACCCAGTACTTC
clone size: few; D gene: -; V gene: TRBV7-2; J gene: TRBJ2-3; CDR3 protein: CASTLGVPRQYF; CDR3 DNA: TGTGCCAGCACCCTGGGTGTTCCCCGGCAGTATTTT
clone size: once; D gene: TRBD1; V gene: TRBV29-1; J gene: TRBJ1-2; CDR3 protein: CSVHRDRGYGYTF; CDR3 DNA: TGCAGCGTTCACCGGGACAGGGGTTATGGCTACACCTTC
clone size: -; D gene: TRBD2; V gene: TRBV6-5; J gene: TRBJ2-5; CDR3 protein: CASSSMTSVETQYF; CDR3 DNA: TGTGCCAGCAGTTCCATGACTAGCGTAGAGACCCAGTACTTC
clone size: -; D gene: -; V gene: TRBV4-1; J gene: TRBJ1-2; CDR3 protein: CASSDGTPTSYGYTF; CDR3 DNA: TGCGCCAGCAGCGACGGGACACCGACCTCCTATGGCTACACCTTC
clone size: -; D gene: TRBD1; V gene: TRBV7-9; J gene: TRBJ2-6; CDR3 protein: CASSLKGQGFSSGANVLTF; CDR3 DNA: TGTGCCAGCAGCTTAAAAGGACAGGGCTTCAGCTCTGGGGCCAACGTCCTGACTTTC
clone size: -; D gene: TRBD1; V gene: TRBV5-5; J gene: TRBJ2-5; CDR3 protein: CASSLWQGAPNEQYF; CDR3 DNA: TGTGCCAGCAGCTTGTGGCAGGGGGCCCCCAATGAGCAGTACTTC
clone size: -; D gene: -; V gene: TRBV7-2; J gene: TRBJ2-5; CDR3 protein: CASSLTGQGRETQYF; CDR3 DNA: TGTGCCAGCAGCTTAACCGGCCAGGGTAGGGAGACCCAGTACTTC
clone size: once; D gene: -; V gene: TRBV10-3; J gene: TRBJ1-2; CDR3 protein: CAISEAATNYGYTF; CDR3 DNA: TGTGCCATCAGTGAGGCAGCTACAAACTATGGCTACACCTTC
clone size: many; D gene: -; V gene: TRBV5-1; J gene: TRBJ2-7; CDR3 protein: CASSLGTESYEQYF; CDR3 DNA: TGCGCCAGCAGCTTGGGGACTGAGTCCTACGAGCAGTACTTC
clone size: many; D gene: -; V gene: TRBV5-1; J gene: TRBJ2-5; CDR3 protein: CASSAGLETQYF; CDR3 DNA: TGCGCCAGCAGCGCAGGGCTAGAGACCCAGTACTTC
clone size: -; D gene: TRBD1; V gene: TRBV12-3/TRBV12-4; J gene: TRBJ1-6; CDR3 protein: CASSFRGGAERGNSPLHF; CDR3 DNA: TGTGCCAGCAGTTTCCGAGGGGGCGCAGAAAGGGGTAATTCACCCCTCCACTTT